This T cell receptor beta chain was captured in a study of PD-1 blockade in classical Hodgkin lymphoma. Points from the study as a whole: It was CD4+ TCR diversity, not CD8+, that rose significantly by C4D1. Individuals who commenced nivolumab within less than 1 year of ASCT were excluded.

The table came from immunoSEQ multiplex PCR; TCRdb's copy has only in-frame clones and leaves some out. The table has approximately 20,000 clones, about 80% seen once; the top ten hold over 15%. With regard to this clone: Its specificity is not known.

The V gene's germline CDR1 is MDHEN and CDR2 SYDVKM. The CDR3 has 15 residues. The V end lost 7 bases, the J end lost 4 bases, and 16 bases lay between the germline ends. Time point indicated: cycle 4 day 1 (C4D1), after five to seven weeks of nivolumab. All the patients suffered relapse after autologous stem cell transplantation, and brentuximab vedotin exposure differed. The TCR originated in a human donor with classical Hodgkin lymphoma. The chain uses TRBV28 and TRBJ2-2; possibly TRBD1 for D (5 bases). The material was peripheral blood mononuclear cells (PBMCs), obtained before the fourth cycle of nivolumab. The CDR3, as DNA: TGTGCCAGCACCCGTCCCAGGGTTACCACCGGGGAGCTGTTTTTT. Amino acids: CASTRPRVTTGELFF.